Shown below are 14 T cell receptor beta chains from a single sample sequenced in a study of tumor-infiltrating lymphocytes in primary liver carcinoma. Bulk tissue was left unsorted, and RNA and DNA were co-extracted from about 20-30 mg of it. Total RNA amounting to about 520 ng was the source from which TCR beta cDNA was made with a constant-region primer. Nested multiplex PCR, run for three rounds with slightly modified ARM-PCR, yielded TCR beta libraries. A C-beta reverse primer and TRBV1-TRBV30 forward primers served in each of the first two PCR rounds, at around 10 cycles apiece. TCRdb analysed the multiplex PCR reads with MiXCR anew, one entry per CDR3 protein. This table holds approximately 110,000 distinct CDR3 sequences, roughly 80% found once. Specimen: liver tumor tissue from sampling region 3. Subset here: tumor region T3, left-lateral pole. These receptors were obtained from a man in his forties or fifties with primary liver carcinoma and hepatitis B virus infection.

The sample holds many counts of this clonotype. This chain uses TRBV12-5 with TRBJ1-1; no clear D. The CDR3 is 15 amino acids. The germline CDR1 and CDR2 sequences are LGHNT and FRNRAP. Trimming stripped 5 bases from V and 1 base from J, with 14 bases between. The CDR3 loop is CASGRGLSGNTEAFF. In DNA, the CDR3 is TGTGCTAGTGGTCGCGGCCTTTCAGGGAACACTGAAGCTTTCTTT.

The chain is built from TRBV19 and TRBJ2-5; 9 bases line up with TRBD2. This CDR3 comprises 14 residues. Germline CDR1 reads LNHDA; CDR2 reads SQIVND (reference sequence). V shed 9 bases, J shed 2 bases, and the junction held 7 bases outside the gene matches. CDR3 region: CASQQTSGQETQYF. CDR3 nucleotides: TGTGCCAGCCAACAGACTAGCGGACAAGAGACCCAGTACTTC. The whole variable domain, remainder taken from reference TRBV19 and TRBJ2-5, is DGGITQSPKYLFRKEGQNVTLSCEQNLNHDAMYWYRQDPGQGLRLIYYSQIVNDFQKGDIAEGYSVSREKKESFPLTVTSAQKNPTAFYLCASQQTSGQETQYFGPGTRLLVL.

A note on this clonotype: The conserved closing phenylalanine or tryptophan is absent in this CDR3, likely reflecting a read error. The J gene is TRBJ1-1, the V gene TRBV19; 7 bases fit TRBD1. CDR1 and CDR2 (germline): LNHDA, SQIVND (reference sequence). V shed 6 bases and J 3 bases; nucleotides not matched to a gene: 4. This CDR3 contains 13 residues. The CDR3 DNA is TGTGCCAGTAGGGACAGGCGAGACACTGAAGCTTTCTCT. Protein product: CASRDRRDTEAFS.

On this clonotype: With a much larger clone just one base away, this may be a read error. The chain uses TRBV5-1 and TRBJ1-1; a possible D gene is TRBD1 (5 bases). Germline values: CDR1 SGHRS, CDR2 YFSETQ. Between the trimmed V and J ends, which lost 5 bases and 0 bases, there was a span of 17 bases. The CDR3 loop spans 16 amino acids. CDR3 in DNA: TGCGCCAGCAGTCCTTCTTGGGGCACGTTGAACACTGAAGCTTTCTTT. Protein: CASSPSWGTLNTEAFF.

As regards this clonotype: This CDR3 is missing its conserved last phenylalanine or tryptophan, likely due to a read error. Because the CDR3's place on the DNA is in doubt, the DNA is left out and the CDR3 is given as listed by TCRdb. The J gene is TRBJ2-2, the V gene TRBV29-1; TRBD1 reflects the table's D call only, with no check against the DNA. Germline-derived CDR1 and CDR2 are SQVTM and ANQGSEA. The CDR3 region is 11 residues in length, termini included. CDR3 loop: CSAKGNGELFC.

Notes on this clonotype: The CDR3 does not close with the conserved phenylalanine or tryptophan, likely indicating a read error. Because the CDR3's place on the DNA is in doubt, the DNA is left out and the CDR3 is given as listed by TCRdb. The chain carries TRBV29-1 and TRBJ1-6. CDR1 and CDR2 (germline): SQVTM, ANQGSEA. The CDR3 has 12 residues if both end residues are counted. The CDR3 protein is CSVAQYNSPRHL.

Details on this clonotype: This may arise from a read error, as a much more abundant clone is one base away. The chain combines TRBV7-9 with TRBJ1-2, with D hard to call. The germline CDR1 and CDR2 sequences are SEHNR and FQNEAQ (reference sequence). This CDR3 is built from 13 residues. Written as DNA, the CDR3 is TGTACCAGCAGCCCGGACCCCTCTGTGGGCTACACCTTC. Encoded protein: CTSSPDPSVGYTF.

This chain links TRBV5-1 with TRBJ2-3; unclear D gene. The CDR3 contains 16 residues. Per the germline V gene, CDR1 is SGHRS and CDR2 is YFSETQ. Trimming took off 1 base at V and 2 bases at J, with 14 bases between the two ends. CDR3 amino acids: CASSLNGRNNTDTQYF. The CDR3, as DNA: TGCGCCAGCAGCTTGAACGGCCGCAATAACACAGATACGCAGTATTTT.

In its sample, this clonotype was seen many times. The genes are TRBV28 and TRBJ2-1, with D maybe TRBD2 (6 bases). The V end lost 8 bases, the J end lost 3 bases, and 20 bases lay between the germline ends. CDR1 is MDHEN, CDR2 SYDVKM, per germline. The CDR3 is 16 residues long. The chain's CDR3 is CASWGSYGGLYNEQFF. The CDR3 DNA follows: TGTGCCAGCTGGGGTTCTTATGGGGGACTCTACAATGAGCAGTTCTTC.

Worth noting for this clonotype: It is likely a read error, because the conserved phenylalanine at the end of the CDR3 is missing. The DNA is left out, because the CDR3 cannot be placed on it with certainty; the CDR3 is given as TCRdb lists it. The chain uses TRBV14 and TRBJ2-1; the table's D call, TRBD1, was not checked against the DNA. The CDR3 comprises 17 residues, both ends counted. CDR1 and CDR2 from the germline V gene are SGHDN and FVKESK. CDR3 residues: CANSQEGQGTGYNEQFV.

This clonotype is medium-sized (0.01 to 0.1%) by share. CDR3 coding DNA: TGCGCCAGCAGCCAAGAAGCACCCGGGACAGGGCGGTACGAGCAGTACTTC. Its translation is CASSQEAPGTGRYEQYF. The rearrangement joins TRBV4-3 to TRBJ2-7, with 9 bases identical to TRBD1. The CDR3 is 17 residues long. Losses at the gene ends were 0 bases for V and 4 bases for J; bases not matched to a gene: 10. Germline CDR1 reads LGHNA; CDR2 reads YSLEER.

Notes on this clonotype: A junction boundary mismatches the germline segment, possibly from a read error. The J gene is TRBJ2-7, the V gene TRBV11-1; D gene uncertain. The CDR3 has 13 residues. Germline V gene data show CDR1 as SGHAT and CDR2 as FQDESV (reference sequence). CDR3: CVSSPRIGNEQYF. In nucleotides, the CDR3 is TGTGTCAGCAGTCCAAGGATAGGGAACGAGCAGTACTTC.

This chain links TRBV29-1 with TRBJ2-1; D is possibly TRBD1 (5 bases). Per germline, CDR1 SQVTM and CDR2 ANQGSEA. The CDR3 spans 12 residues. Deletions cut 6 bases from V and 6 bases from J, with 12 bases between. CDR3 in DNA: TGCAGCGTAGCGACAGAGTCCAATGAGCAGTTCTTC. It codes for CSVATESNEQFF.

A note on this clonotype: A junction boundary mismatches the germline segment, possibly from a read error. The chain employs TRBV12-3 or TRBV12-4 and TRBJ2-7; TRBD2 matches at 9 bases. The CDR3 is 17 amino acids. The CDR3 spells CASSLEWREGVRYEHYF. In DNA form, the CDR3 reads TGTGCCAGCAGTTTAGAATGGCGGGAGGGGGTAAGATACGAGCATTACTTC.